One and the same sample provided the 7 T cell receptor beta chains below, sequenced in a study of human T cells and chemical hapten exposure. TCRdb independently ran MiXCR on the RACE reads; one entry per CDR3 protein. The table has approximately 80,000 distinct CDR3 sequences, 9.5% to 14% seen once; the top ten hold 3% to 4%. As for time point: patch test 3, about 24 weeks after DPC sensitization. Treatment noted: therapeutic diphenylcyclopropenone sensitization with weekly scalp DPC. The sample here was whole blood, taken in connection with sensitization to the hapten diphenylcyclopropenone (DPC). All receptors come from a woman in her 50s with alopecia areata. Some clones in this sample may be carry-over from other donors' samples.

In its sample, this clonotype was seen many times. The rearrangement links TRBV29-1 to TRBJ1-3, with 9 bases that match TRBD1. V shed 3 bases and J 4 bases; nucleotides not matched to a gene: 4. The CDR3 sequence is 14 residues long. The germline gives CDR1 SQVTM, CDR2 ANQGSEA. For the CDR3, the DNA is TGCAGCGTTGATGGGACAGGGACAGGAAACACCATATATTTT. Encoded protein: CSVDGTGTGNTIYF.

This clonotype showed up many times. The V call is TRBV20-1, the J call TRBJ2-3; 8 bases line up with TRBD2. CDR1 is DFQATT and CDR2 is SNEGSKA in the germline V gene (reference sequence). With 5 bases clipped from V and 2 bases from J, the junction kept 12 bases outside the gene matches. The CDR3 spans 16 residues. CDR3 sequence reads: CSAASRSGRATDTQYF. The CDR3 DNA reads TGCAGTGCTGCTAGCCGAAGCGGGAGAGCCACAGATACGCAGTATTTT.

This chain uses TRBV28 with TRBJ2-1; D is unresolved. The CDR3 length is 13 residues. With 4 bases removed from V and 4 bases from J, the gap between germline ends came to 8 bases. Germline V CDR1 and CDR2: MDHEN, SYDVKM. In DNA, the CDR3 is TGTGCCAGCAGTTATAAGGGATACAATGAGCAGTTCTTC. This encodes CASSYKGYNEQFF.

This clonotype was counted at least ten times. The rearrangement uses TRBV20-1 and TRBJ2-1; TRBD2 aligns across 9 bases. The CDR3 sequence is 15 residues long. Germline CDR1 is DFQATT and CDR2 is SNEGSKA (reference sequence). With V trimmed by 8 bases and J by 6 bases, 14 bases remained unmatched. CDR3 sequence reads: CSPLRRREGSNEQFF. CDR3 DNA: TGCAGTCCCCTTCGTAGGCGGGAGGGCAGCAATGAGCAGTTCTTC.

The table lists this clonotype with many counts. The V call is TRBV28, the J call TRBJ1-5; D gene uncertain. The CDR3 is 11 residues long. Trimming took 4 bases from V and 4 from J, leaving 2 bases between them. The germline gives CDR1 MDHEN, CDR2 SYDVKM. CDR3 bases: TGTGCCAGCAGTTGGAATCAGCCCCAGCATTTT. Encoded protein: CASSWNQPQHF.

This clonotype was counted between two and nine times. The CDR3 spells CASRSLSVSGELFF. CDR3 nucleotides: TGCGCCAGCAGATCCCTTAGTGTTAGCGGGGAGCTGTTTTTT. The chain uses TRBV10-2 and TRBJ2-2; unclear D gene. Trimming pared 6 bases from V and 7 bases from J, leaving 15 bases between. The CDR3 is made up of 14 amino acids. CDR1 WSHSY and CDR2 SAAADI come from the germline V gene.

The chain uses TRBV29-1 and TRBJ2-4; no reliable D call. Trimming cost V 5 bases and J 0 bases, with 5 bases left between them. Looked up from germline, CDR1 is SQVTM and CDR2 is ANQGSEA. This CDR3 has 12 amino acids. CDR3 DNA: TGCAGCGTTTTGGTAGCCAAAAACATTCAGTACTTC. Its translation: CSVLVAKNIQYF.